One and the same sample provided the 22 T cell receptor beta chains below, sequenced in a study of blood T cell repertoires in COVID-19 (dated by TCRdb to 2020 to 2022). Receptors were amplified or captured by the immunoSEQ multiplex PCR assay. TCRdb took over this immuneACCESS table, retaining in-frame rearrangements with V and J assigned. Such tables are incomplete; in checked studies, under half of the missing clones stem from an unresolved V gene, and the remainder is unexplained. The table for this sample lists some 120,000 clones; 70% to 80% of them were counted only once. The ten biggest clones cover around 25% of the sample. What was sequenced was peripheral blood. All receptors come from a human donor in a cohort sampled during active COVID-19.

The chain links TRBV4-1 to TRBJ2-7, with 9 bases matching TRBD2. Germline V lookup: CDR1 MGHRA, CDR2 YSYEKL. J was trimmed by 5 bases and V by 4 bases; bases with no gene match: 12. The CDR3 consists of 16 residues. This CDR3 is CASSLSVSGSFNEQYF. The CDR3 DNA reads as TGCGCCAGCAGCCTCTCGGTTAGCGGGAGCTTCAACGAGCAGTACTTC.

The chain is built from TRBV12-3 or TRBV12-4 and TRBJ1-5; TRBD1 agrees at 9 bases. The CDR3 has 13 amino acids. The J segment lost 6 bases and the V segment lost 5 bases, leaving 2 bases of the junction unmatched. This chain's CDR3 is CASSGTGLQPQHF. DNA of the CDR3: TGTGCCAGCAGTGGGACAGGGCTTCAGCCCCAGCATTTT.

The chain uses TRBV5-1 and TRBJ2-1, with 9 nucleotides matching TRBD2. CDR1 SGHRS and CDR2 YFSETQ come from the germline V gene. The CDR3 spans 15 residues. V lost 1 base, J lost 5 bases, and 4 bases stayed unmatched. The CDR3 loop reads CASSLLAGTHNEQFF. CDR3 nucleotide sequence: TGCGCCAGCAGCTTGCTAGCGGGAACCCACAATGAGCAGTTCTTC.

J is TRBJ2-3 and V is TRBV27; 9 bases match TRBD1. This CDR3 comprises 16 residues. The germline V gene encodes CDR1 MNHEY and CDR2 SMNVEV (reference sequence). The V segment lost 11 bases and the J segment 4 bases; nucleotides outside the gene matches: 16. CDR3 nucleotide sequence: TGTGCCTCAGTTTCGGGACAGGGATTAGGGCCAGATACGCAGTATTTT. Amino acid sequence: CASVSGQGLGPDTQYF.

The chain links TRBV27 to TRBJ1-4; weak D call: TRBD1 (5 bases). The CDR3 length is 16 residues. Germline CDR1 MNHEY, CDR2 SMNVEV (reference sequence). The V gene lost 5 bases and the J gene lost 2 bases, with 15 bases spanning the gap. The CDR3 here is CASSPGGSGTNEKLFF. The CDR3 coding sequence is TGTGCCAGCAGTCCTGGGGGGTCGGGGACTAATGAAAAACTGTTTTTT.

The chain is built from TRBV2 and TRBJ2-1; TRBD2 agrees at 11 bases. Trimming removed 7 bases from V and 7 bases from J; junction bases left unmatched: 3. CDR1 is SNHLY, CDR2 FYNNEI, per germline. This CDR3 comprises 13 residues. CDR3 region: CASTSGRWNEQFF. As DNA, the CDR3 is TGTGCCAGCACTAGCGGGAGGTGGAATGAGCAGTTCTTC.

This clone turned up a few times. The chain combines TRBV10-3 with TRBJ1-1; D unresolved. Trimming cost V 2 bases and J 1 base, with 11 bases left between them. CDR1 is ENHRY and CDR2 is SYGVKD in the germline V gene. CDR3 size: 15 residues. The CDR3 reads CAISEPEGGNTEAFF. CDR3 sequence (DNA): TGTGCCATCAGTGAGCCAGAGGGAGGGAACACTGAAGCTTTCTTT.

The chain uses TRBV20-1 and TRBJ1-6, with D possibly matching TRBD1 (5 bases). Trimming took off 3 bases at V and 10 bases at J, with 19 bases between the two ends. This CDR3 region has 15 residues. The germline V gene has CDR1 DFQATT and CDR2 SNEGSKA (reference sequence). The CDR3 is CSASYLHTGSSPLHF. The DNA of the CDR3 is TGCAGTGCTAGTTACCTCCATACAGGATCCTCACCCCTCCACTTT.

The chain links TRBV5-5 to TRBJ2-7; no clear D gene. Trimming took 1 base from V and 4 from J, leaving 12 bases between them. Germline V gives CDR1 SGHKS, CDR2 YYEKEE (reference sequence). This CDR3 comprises 14 residues. The CDR3, as DNA: TGTGCCAGCAGCTTGATCGGGTATCGATACGAGCAGTACTTC. This sequence encodes CASSLIGYRYEQYF.

In its sample, this clone was seen once. The chain employs TRBV19 and TRBJ1-1; TRBD1 agrees at 8 bases. Trimming removed 2 bases from V and 5 bases from J; junction bases left unmatched: 10. Germline CDR1 and CDR2: LNHDA and SQIVND (reference sequence). The CDR3 sequence is 16 residues long. CDR3 sequence reads: CASSIQDRGAKTEAFF. CDR3 nucleotide sequence: TGTGCCAGTAGTATACAAGACAGGGGCGCGAAGACTGAAGCTTTCTTT.

V usage is TRBV27 and J usage is TRBJ1-1; no definite D call. Germline V lookup: CDR1 MNHEY, CDR2 SMNVEV (reference sequence). V dropped 0 bases and J dropped 6 bases, with 8 bases sitting between them. This CDR3 region has 13 residues. The CDR3 is CASSLSQFAEAFF. CDR3 nucleotide sequence: TGTGCCAGCAGTTTATCACAGTTTGCTGAAGCTTTCTTT.

The rearrangement uses TRBV7-2 and TRBJ1-6; 8 positions match TRBD1. Trimming took 4 bases from V and 7 from J; bases not matched to a gene: 6. From germline, CDR1 is SGHTA and CDR2 FQGNSA. This CDR3 has 15 amino acids. CDR3 loop: CASSSGQGRNSPLHF. The CDR3, as DNA: TGTGCCAGCAGCTCTGGACAGGGCCGAAATTCACCCCTCCACTTT.

The V gene is TRBV5-1, the J gene TRBJ2-7; 10 bases are a match to TRBD2. The CDR3 is made up of 15 amino acids. Trimming cost V 4 bases and J 2 bases; bases outside gene matches: 6. CDR1 and CDR2 (germline): SGHRS, YFSETQ. The CDR3 DNA follows: TGCGCCAGCAGCCCCCGGACTAGCGGTACCTACGAGCAGTACTTC. Its translation is CASSPRTSGTYEQYF.

The gene calls are TRBV18 and TRBJ1-5, with 7 nucleotides matching TRBD1. There are 13 residues in the CDR3. Trimming cost V 6 bases and J 4 bases; bases outside gene matches: 3. Per the germline V gene, CDR1 is KGHSH and CDR2 is LQKENI. The CDR3 nucleotides read TGTGCCAGCTCTCCGACAGGGAATCAGCCCCAGCATTTT. This translates into CASSPTGNQPQHF.

The chain recombines TRBV14 with TRBJ2-5, with D unresolved. Trimming shortened V by 2 bases and J by 0 bases, and 4 bases separated the two germline ends. The length of the CDR3 is 13 residues. Germline CDR1 and CDR2: SGHDN and FVKESK. This chain's CDR3 is CASSQYYQETQYF. CDR3 nucleotides: TGTGCCAGCAGCCAATACTACCAAGAGACCCAGTACTTC.

J is TRBJ1-4 and V is TRBV18; D is unresolved. Trimming took 5 bases from V and 0 from J, leaving 16 bases between them. Germline-derived CDR1 and CDR2 are KGHSH and LQKENI. The CDR3 is made up of 17 amino acids. CDR3 loop: CASSFLLETSTNEKLFF. The CDR3 DNA reads TGTGCCAGCTCATTTTTATTAGAGACATCAACTAATGAAAAACTGTTTTTT.

A few counts support this clone. The chain carries TRBV12-5 and TRBJ2-2, with D tentatively TRBD1 (5 bases). Germline V CDR1 and CDR2: LGHNT, FRNRAP. This CDR3 contains 12 residues. Trimming removed 4 bases from V and 8 bases from J, with 8 bases in between. The CDR3 sequence: CASGSTGGELFF. DNA of the CDR3: TGTGCTAGTGGTTCAACAGGAGGGGAGCTGTTTTTT.

The V gene is TRBV7-9, the J gene TRBJ2-7; TRBD2 matches at 7 bases. V trimming: 5 bases; J trimming: 5 bases; junction bases outside the gene matches: 12. The CDR3 covers 15 residues. The germline V gene has CDR1 SEHNR and CDR2 FQNEAQ (reference sequence). This CDR3 is CASSAWTSLGDEQYF. The DNA for the CDR3 is TGTGCCAGCAGCGCCTGGACTAGTCTAGGCGACGAGCAGTACTTC.

V and J are TRBV12-5 and TRBJ2-7; a weak D match, TRBD2 (6 bases). The CDR3 loop spans 15 amino acids. Trimming stripped 6 bases from V and 1 base from J, with 16 bases between. Looked up from germline, CDR1 is LGHNT and CDR2 is FRNRAP. Here the CDR3 DNA reads TGTGCTAGTGGGGGCGGGAACCCCGGGTCCTACGAGCAGTACTTC. Amino acid sequence: CASGGGNPGSYEQYF. The full variable domain, in which reference TRBV12-5 and TRBJ2-7 provide the parts outside the CDR3, is DARVTQTPRHKVTEMGQEVTMRCQPILGHNTVFWYRQTMMQGLELLAYFRNRAPLDDSGMPKDRFSAEMPDATLATLKIQPSEPRDSAVYFCASGGGNPGSYEQYFGPGTRLTVT.

This chain connects TRBV6-2 or TRBV6-3 to TRBJ2-2; a weak D match, TRBD2 (6 bases). V was shortened by 0 bases and J by 6 bases, with 11 bases between the two germline ends. This CDR3 has 15 amino acids. CDR1 and CDR2 from the germline V gene are MNHEY and SVGEGT. In DNA form, the CDR3 reads TGTGCCAGCAGTTACTCAAATTGGGGGGCCGGGGAGCTGTTTTTT. Amino acid sequence: CASSYSNWGAGELFF.

The chain employs TRBV2 and TRBJ2-7; 10 bases line up with TRBD2. The CDR3 covers 14 residues. Germline V lookup: CDR1 SNHLY, CDR2 FYNNEI. The trim removed 9 bases at V and 2 bases at J, leaving 7 bases unmatched. The DNA for the CDR3 is TGTGCCAGTCATGGGACTAGCGCTACCTACGAGCAGTACTTC. Translating it yields CASHGTSATYEQYF.

This clone was found once. In DNA form, the CDR3 reads TGTGCCAGCAAAAAGAGCGGGGGTACCCGCTACGAGCAGTACTTC. This gives the protein CASKKSGGTRYEQYF. V and J are TRBV2 and TRBJ2-7; 8 nucleotides line up with TRBD2. The CDR3 is 15 amino acids. The germline V gene has CDR1 SNHLY and CDR2 FYNNEI. With V trimmed by 7 bases and J by 3 bases, 11 bases remained unmatched.